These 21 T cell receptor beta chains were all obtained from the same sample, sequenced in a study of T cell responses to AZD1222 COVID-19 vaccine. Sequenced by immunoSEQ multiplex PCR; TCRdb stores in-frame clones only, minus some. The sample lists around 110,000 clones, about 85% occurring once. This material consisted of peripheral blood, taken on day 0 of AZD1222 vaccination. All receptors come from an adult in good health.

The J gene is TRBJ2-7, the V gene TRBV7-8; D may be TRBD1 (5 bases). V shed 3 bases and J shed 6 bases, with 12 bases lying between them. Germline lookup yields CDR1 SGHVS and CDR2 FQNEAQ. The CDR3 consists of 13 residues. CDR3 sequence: CASSFQGHFEQYF. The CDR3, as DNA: TGTGCCAGCAGCTTCCAGGGTCACTTCGAGCAGTACTTC.

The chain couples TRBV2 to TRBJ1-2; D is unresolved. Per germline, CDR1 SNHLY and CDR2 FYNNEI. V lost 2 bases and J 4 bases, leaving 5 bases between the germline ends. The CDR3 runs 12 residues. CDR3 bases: TGTGCCAGCAGTGAACACTTCTATGGCTACACCTTC. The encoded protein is CASSEHFYGYTF.

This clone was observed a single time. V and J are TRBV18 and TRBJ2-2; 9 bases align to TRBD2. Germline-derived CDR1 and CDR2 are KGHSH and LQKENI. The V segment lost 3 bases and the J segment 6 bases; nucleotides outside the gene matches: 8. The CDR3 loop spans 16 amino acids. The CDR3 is CASSPSGTSIPGELFF. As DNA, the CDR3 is TGTGCCAGCTCACCGTCCGGGACTAGCATCCCCGGGGAGCTGTTTTTT.

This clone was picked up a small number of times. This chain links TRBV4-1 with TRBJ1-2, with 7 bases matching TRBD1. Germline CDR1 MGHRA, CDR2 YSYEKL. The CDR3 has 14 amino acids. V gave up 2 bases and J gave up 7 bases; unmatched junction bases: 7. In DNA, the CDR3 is TGCGCCAGCAGCCAATCAGGGGGGGCTGTTGGCTACACCTTC. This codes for CASSQSGGAVGYTF.

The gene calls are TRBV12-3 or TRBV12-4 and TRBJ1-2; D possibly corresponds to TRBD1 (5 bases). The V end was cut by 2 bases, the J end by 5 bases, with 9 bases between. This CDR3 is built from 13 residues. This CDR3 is CASSLQGIYGYTF. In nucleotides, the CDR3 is TGTGCCAGCAGTTTACAGGGCATTTATGGCTACACCTTC.

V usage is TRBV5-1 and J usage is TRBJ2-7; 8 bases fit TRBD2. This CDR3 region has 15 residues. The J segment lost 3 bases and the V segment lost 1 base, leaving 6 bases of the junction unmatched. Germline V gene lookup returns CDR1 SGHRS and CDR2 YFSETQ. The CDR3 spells CASSLIWREDYEQYF. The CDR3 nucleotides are TGCGCCAGCAGCTTGATTTGGCGGGAGGACTACGAGCAGTACTTC.

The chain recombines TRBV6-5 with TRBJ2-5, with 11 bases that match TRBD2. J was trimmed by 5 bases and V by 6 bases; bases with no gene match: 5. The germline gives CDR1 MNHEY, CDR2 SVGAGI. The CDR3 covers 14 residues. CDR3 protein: CASRTLAGGETQYF. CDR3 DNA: TGTGCCAGCAGGACCCTAGCGGGGGGTGAGACCCAGTACTTC.

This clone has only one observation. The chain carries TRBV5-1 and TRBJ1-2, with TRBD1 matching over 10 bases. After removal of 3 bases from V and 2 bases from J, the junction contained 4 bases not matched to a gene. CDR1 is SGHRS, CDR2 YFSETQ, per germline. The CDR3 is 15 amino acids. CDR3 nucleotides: TGCGCCAGCAGCTGGGACAGGGGAAAGAACTATGGCTACACCTTC. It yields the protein CASSWDRGKNYGYTF.

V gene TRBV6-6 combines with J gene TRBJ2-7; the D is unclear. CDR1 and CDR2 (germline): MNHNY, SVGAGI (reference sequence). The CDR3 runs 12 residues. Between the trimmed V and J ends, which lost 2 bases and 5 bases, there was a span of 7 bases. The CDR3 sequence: CASSYLTNEQYF. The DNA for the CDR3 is TGTGCCAGCAGTTACCTAACAAACGAGCAGTACTTC.

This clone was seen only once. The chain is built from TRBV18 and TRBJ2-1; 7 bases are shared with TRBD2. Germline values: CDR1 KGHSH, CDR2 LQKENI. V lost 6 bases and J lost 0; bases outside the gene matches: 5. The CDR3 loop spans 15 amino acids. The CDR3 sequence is CASSPREVSYNEQFF. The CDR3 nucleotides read TGTGCCAGCTCCCCCCGGGAGGTCTCCTACAATGAGCAGTTCTTC.

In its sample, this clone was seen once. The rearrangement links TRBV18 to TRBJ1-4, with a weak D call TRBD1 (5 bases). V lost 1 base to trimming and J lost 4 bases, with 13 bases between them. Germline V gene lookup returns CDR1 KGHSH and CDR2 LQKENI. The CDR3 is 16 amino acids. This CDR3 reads CASSPLKGRHNEKLFF. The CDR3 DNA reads TGTGCCAGCTCACCACTTAAGGGACGGCATAATGAAAAACTGTTTTTT.

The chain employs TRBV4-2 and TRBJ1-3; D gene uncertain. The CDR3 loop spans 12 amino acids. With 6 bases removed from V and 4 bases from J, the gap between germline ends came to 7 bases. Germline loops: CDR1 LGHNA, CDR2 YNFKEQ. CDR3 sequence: CASRSRGNTIYF. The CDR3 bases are TGTGCCAGCAGGTCTCGGGGAAACACCATATATTTT.

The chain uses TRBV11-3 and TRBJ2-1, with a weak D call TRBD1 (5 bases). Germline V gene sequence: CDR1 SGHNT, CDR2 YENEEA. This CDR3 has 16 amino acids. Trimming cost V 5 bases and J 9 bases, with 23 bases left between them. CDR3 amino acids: CASSPGPSMGTIEQFF. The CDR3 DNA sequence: TGTGCCAGCAGCCCAGGGCCTTCAATGGGTACGATTGAGCAGTTCTTC.

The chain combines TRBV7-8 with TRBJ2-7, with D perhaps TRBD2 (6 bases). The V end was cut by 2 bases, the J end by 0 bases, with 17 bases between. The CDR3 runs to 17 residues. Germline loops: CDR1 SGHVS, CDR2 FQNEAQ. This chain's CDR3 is CASSLKRAGPFSYEQYF. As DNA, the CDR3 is TGTGCCAGCAGCTTAAAGCGGGCGGGACCATTCTCCTACGAGCAGTACTTC.

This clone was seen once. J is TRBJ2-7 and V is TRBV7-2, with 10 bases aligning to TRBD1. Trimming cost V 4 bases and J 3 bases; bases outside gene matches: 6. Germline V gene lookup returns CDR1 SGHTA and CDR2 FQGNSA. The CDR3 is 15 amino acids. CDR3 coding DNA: TGTGCCAGCAGCTCCGCCGGGACAGGGGTCTACGAGCAGTACTTC. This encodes CASSSAGTGVYEQYF.

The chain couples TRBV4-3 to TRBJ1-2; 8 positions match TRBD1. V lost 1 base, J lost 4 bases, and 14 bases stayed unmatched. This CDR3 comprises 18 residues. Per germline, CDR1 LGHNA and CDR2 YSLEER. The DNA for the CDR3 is TGCGCCAGCAGCCAAGGGGTGGCAGGGGGCTTCTCCATCTATGGCTACACCTTC. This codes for CASSQGVAGGFSIYGYTF.

CDR3 DNA sequence: TGTGCCAGCAGCGCACAGGGGGATGAGCAGTTCTTC. Encoded protein: CASSAQGDEQFF. The J gene is TRBJ2-1, the V gene TRBV7-9, with 8 bases identical to TRBD1. With 5 bases clipped from V and 8 bases from J, the junction kept 2 bases outside the gene matches. Germline V gene sequence: CDR1 SEHNR, CDR2 FQNEAQ (reference sequence). The CDR3 extends over 12 amino acids.

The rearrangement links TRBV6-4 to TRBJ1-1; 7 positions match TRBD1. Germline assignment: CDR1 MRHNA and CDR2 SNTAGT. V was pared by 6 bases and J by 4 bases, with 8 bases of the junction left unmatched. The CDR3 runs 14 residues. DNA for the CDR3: TGTGCCAGCAGGGAATCTTACAGGGGCACTGAAGCTTTCTTT. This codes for CASRESYRGTEAFF.

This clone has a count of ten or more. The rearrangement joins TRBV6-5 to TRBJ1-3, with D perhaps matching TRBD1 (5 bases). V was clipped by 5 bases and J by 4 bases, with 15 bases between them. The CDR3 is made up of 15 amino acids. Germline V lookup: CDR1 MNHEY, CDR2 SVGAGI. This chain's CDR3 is CASSRSGTAGNTIYF. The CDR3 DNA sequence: TGTGCCAGCAGTAGGTCCGGGACCGCCGGAAACACCATATATTTT.

The CDR3 region is CSVKPNSGNTIYF. CDR3 in DNA: TGCAGCGTGAAACCCAACTCTGGAAACACCATATATTTT. The chain employs TRBV29-1 and TRBJ1-3, with D unresolved. The CDR3 has 13 residues. The germline V and J ends were trimmed by 6 bases and 0 bases, with 9 bases remaining between them. The germline CDR1 and CDR2 sequences are SQVTM and ANQGSEA.

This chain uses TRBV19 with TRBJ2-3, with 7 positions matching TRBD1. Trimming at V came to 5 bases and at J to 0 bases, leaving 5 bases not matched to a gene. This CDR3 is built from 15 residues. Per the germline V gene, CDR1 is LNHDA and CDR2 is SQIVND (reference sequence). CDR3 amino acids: CASSVRDRSTDTQYF. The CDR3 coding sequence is TGTGCCAGTAGTGTGAGGGACAGAAGCACAGATACGCAGTATTTT.